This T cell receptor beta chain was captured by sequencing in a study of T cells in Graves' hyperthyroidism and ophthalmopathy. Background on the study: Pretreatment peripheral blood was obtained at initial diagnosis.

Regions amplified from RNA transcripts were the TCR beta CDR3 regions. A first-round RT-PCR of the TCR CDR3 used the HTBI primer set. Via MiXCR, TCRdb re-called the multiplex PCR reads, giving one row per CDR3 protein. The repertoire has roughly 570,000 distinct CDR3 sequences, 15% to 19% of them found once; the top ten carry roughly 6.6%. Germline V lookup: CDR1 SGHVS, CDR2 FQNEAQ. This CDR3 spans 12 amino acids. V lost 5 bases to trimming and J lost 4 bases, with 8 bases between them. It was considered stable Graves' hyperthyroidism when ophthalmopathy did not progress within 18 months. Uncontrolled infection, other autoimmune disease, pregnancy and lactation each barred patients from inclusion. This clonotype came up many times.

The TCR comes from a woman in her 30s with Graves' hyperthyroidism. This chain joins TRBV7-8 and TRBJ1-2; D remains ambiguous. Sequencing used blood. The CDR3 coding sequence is TGTGCCAGCAGCCCCAGCCCCTATGGCTACACCTTC. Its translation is CASSPSPYGYTF.